This TCR beta chain was found in a study of T cell responses to AZD1222 COVID-19 vaccine. Study-wide findings and caveats: Unmutated variant regions are reportedly the target of nearly half of TCRs that are spike-specific. White British people made up most donors, females outnumbered males, and clonal diversity was possibly underestimated. Repertoires were obtained only post-peak T cell response.

Assay: immunoSEQ multiplex PCR; the TCRdb copy retains only in-frame clones and omits some. Its listing shows 150,000 or so clones. CDR1 is LNHDA, CDR2 SQIVND, per germline (reference sequence). Trimming stripped 4 bases from V and 2 bases from J, with 8 bases between. The CDR3 is made up of 14 amino acids. About this clone: Its cognate antigen is unknown.

The sequenced material came from peripheral blood. This TCR came from an adult in good health. The chain couples TRBV19 to TRBJ2-2; perhaps TRBD1 as D (5 bases). CDR3 sequence (DNA): TGTGCCAGTAGTACTCAGGGAAACACCGGGGAGCTGTTTTTT. Its translation: CASSTQGNTGELFF.